The clone carrying this T cell receptor beta chain was seen only once. The antigen is not known. This record comes from a study of cytomegalovirus exposure and HLA in healthy donors. Study conclusions and caveats: Altogether, 164 TCR beta chains were recorded as cytomegalovirus-associated. Serostatus for CMV was the only available immune exposure information. What a later analysis reportedly showed was that an Asian-associated ancestry cluster had fewer N-insertions than the roughly 720-donor mean.

The PCR employed 60 Vbeta primers together with 13 Jbeta primers. The data were produced by immunoSEQ multiplex PCR, yet TCRdb's version contains in-frame clones alone and is incomplete. The sample lists about 170,000 clones, over 60% occurring once. Germline V gene sequence: CDR1 MNHEY, CDR2 SMNVEV (reference sequence). This CDR3 spans 15 amino acids. V shed 5 bases, J shed 2 bases, and the junction held 3 bases outside the gene matches. The chain couples TRBV27 to TRBJ2-6; 7 bases align to TRBD1. Material: PBMCs. This clonotype was sampled from a middle-aged man in good health and CMV-seropositive. As DNA, the CDR3 is TGTGCCAGCAGTCGCACAGGGGCTGGGGCCAACGTCCTGACTTTC. This codes for CASSRTGAGANVLTF.